This T cell receptor beta chain stems from a study of T cell responses to AZD1222 COVID-19 vaccine. Produced via immunoSEQ multiplex PCR; TCRdb's table is partial and in-frame only. Here the sample spans roughly 80,000 clones, around 90% being singletons. This CDR3 contains 15 residues. Germline lookup yields CDR1 SGDLS and CDR2 YYNGEE. V gave up 4 bases and J gave up 3 bases; unmatched junction bases: 7. The rearrangement joins TRBV9 to TRBJ1-1; 9 bases line up with TRBD1. The source was peripheral blood, collected on day 0 of AZD1222 vaccination. The sequence was obtained from an adult in good health. The CDR3 sequence: CASSPWDREDTEAFF. CDR3 bases: TGTGCCAGCAGCCCGTGGGACAGGGAGGACACTGAAGCTTTCTTT.